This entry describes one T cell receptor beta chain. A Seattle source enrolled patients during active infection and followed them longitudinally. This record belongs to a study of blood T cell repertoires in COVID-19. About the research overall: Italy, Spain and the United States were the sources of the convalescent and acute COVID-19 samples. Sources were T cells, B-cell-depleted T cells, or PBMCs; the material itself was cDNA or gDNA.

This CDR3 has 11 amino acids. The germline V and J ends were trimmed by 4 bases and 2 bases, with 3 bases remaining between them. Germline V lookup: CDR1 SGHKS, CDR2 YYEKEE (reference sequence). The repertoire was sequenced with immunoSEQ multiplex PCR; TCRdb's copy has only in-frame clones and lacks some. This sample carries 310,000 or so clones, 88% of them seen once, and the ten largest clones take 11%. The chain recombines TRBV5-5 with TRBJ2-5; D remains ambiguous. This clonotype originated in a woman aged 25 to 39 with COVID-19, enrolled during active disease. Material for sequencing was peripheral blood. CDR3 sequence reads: CASSLQETQYF. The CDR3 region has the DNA TGTGCCAGCAGCCTGCAAGAGACCCAGTACTTC.